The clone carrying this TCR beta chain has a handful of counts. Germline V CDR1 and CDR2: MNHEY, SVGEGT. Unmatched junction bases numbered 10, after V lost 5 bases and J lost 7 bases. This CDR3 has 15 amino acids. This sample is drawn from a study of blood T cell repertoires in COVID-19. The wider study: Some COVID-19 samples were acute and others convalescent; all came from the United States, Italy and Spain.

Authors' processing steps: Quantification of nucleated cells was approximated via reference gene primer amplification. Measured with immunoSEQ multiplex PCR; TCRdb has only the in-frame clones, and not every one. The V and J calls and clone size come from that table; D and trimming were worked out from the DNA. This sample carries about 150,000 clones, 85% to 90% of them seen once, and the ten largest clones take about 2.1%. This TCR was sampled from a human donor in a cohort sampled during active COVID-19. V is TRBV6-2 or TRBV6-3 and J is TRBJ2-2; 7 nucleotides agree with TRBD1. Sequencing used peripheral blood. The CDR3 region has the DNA TGTGCCAGCAGTCGTCCGGACAGGTCCGTCGGGGAGCTGTTTTTT. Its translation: CASSRPDRSVGELFF.